This TCR beta chain appears in the sequencing data of a study of T cell responses to AZD1222 COVID-19 vaccine. Here immunoSEQ multiplex PCR was the method, and the copy in TCRdb shows in-frame clones only, minus some. In the table there are tens of thousands of clones, roughly four fifths of which are singletons. This clonotype originated in an adult in good health. This sample comprised peripheral blood, obtained on day 0 of AZD1222 vaccination.

CDR3 sequence: CASSQSGIGERAQNKYEQYF. The CDR3 bases are TGTGCCAGCAGCCAATCGGGGATCGGGGAAAGGGCCCAAAATAAATACGAGCAGTACTTC. The rearrangement joins TRBV3-1 (or the pseudogene TRBV3-2) to TRBJ2-7; D is perhaps TRBD2 (5 bases). Per germline, CDR1 LGHDT and CDR2 YNNKEL (reference sequence). The length of the CDR3 is 20 residues. V was clipped by 2 bases and J by 4 bases, with 30 bases between them.